The 19 T cell receptor beta chains given below trace back to one sample, sequenced in a study of cytomegalovirus exposure and HLA in healthy donors. It was with 60 Vbeta and 13 Jbeta primers that the PCR ran. TCRdb keeps only in-frame clones here, not all; method: immunoSEQ multiplex PCR. The sample lists roughly 100,000 clones, 83% seen once, with 5% to 6.5% in the top ten. Specimen: PBMCs. Every receptor here comes from a man aged 18 to 35 in good health and CMV-seronegative.

This rearrangement joins TRBV4-2 to TRBJ2-1, with D perhaps TRBD2 (6 bases). The CDR3 runs to 13 residues. CDR1 and CDR2 from the germline V gene are LGHNA and YNFKEQ. Trimming shortened V by 4 bases and J by 8 bases, and 12 bases separated the two germline ends. The CDR3 DNA follows: TGTGCCAGCAGCCGCGGCGGGAAGGATGAGCAGTTCTTC. Translation: CASSRGGKDEQFF.

V and J are TRBV4-3 and TRBJ2-7, with 8 bases that match TRBD2. This CDR3 comprises 14 residues. Per the germline V gene, CDR1 is LGHNA and CDR2 is YSLEER. The V and J ends lost 4 bases and 2 bases, in that order; junction bases with no gene match: 4. CDR3 nucleotides: TGCGCCAGCAGCCGGGGCGGGGGGACCTACGAGCAGTACTTC. Protein: CASSRGGGTYEQYF.

The genes are TRBV9 and TRBJ2-7; TRBD2 agrees at 10 bases. The germline CDR1 and CDR2 sequences are SGDLS and YYNGEE. CDR3 length equals 15 residues. J lost 5 bases, V lost 0 bases, and 5 bases had no gene match. CDR3 residues: CASSVVPSGRNEQYF. CDR3 coding DNA: TGTGCCAGCAGCGTAGTCCCTAGCGGGAGAAACGAGCAGTACTTC. Using reference TRBV9 and TRBJ2-7 for the parts outside the CDR3, the full variable domain is DSGVTQTPKHLITATGQRVTLRCSPRSGDLSVYWYQQSLDQGLQFLIQYYNGEERAKGNILERFSAQQFPDLHSELNLSSLELGDSALYFCASSVVPSGRNEQYFGPGTRLTVT.

Details on this clone: The junction departs from the called germline gene at one end, perhaps through a read error. This sample includes further DNA sequences coding for the same CDR3. J is TRBJ2-3 and V is TRBV4-1; 14 bases fit TRBD2. CDR1 and CDR2 from the germline V gene are MGHRA and YSYEKL. The CDR3 runs 17 residues. The CDR3 here is CASSSGTSGRYTDTQYF. The CDR3 region has the DNA TGCGCCAGCAGCTCAGGGACTAGCGGGAGATACACAGATACGCAGTACTTT.

This clone showed up just once. The V gene is TRBV6-5, the J gene TRBJ2-7, with 9 bases aligning to TRBD1. The junction had 10 bases not matched to a gene; V was cut back by 6 bases and J by 4 bases. The CDR3 sequence is 15 residues long. Germline V gene lookup returns CDR1 MNHEY and CDR2 SVGAGI. The CDR3 nucleotides are TGTGCCAGCAGGAAGGACAGGGGATTCACTTACGAGCAGTACTTC. It specifies CASRKDRGFTYEQYF.

Sample share makes this clone medium-sized. V gene TRBV6-5 combines with J gene TRBJ2-5; 7 bases are a match to TRBD1. J was trimmed by 5 bases and V by 8 bases; bases with no gene match: 11. CDR1 is MNHEY, CDR2 SVGAGI, per germline. The CDR3 is 14 residues long. The CDR3, as DNA: TGTGCCAGCGCTAAGGGACAGTCCTTCGAGACCCAGTACTTC. Translated, it gives CASAKGQSFETQYF.

The V gene is TRBV20-1, the J gene TRBJ2-7, with a possible D match to TRBD2 (6 bases). The CDR3 spans 11 residues. Germline values: CDR1 DFQATT, CDR2 SNEGSKA (reference sequence). The V and J ends lost 5 bases and 9 bases respectively, with 14 bases between them. This CDR3 is CSAPRRETQYF. For the CDR3, the DNA is TGCAGTGCTCCCCGCCGGGAGACGCAGTACTTC.

The chain joins TRBV7-2 to TRBJ2-1; the D is unclear. The V gene lost 1 base and the J gene lost 2 bases, with 12 bases spanning the gap. The CDR3 contains 16 residues. The germline V gene encodes CDR1 SGHTA and CDR2 FQGNSA. DNA for the CDR3: TGTGCCAGCAGCTTAGGTCAGGTGGTTACCTACAATGAGCAGTTCTTC. Its translation: CASSLGQVVTYNEQFF.

The chain carries TRBV6-1 and TRBJ2-4; the match to TRBD1 covers 9 bases. Per germline, CDR1 MNHNS and CDR2 SASEGT. The CDR3 runs 16 residues. After removal of 1 base from V and 0 bases from J, the junction contained 1 base not matched to a gene. The CDR3 DNA sequence: TGTGCCAGCAGTGAAGGGGGACAGGGAGCCAAAAACATTCAGTACTTC. Residues: CASSEGGQGAKNIQYF.

This clone has just a few counts. The chain uses TRBV5-4 and TRBJ1-3, with 9 positions matching TRBD1. V was clipped by 4 bases and J by 2 bases; unmatched bases: 4. Germline V CDR1 and CDR2: SGHNT, YYREEE (reference sequence). The CDR3 totals 15 residues. The CDR3 DNA sequence: TGTGCCAGCAGCGTTCGGGACAGGGCTGGAAACACCATATATTTT. Its protein product is CASSVRDRAGNTIYF. Based on the CDR3 plus reference TRBV5-4 and TRBJ1-3, the full variable domain is ETGVTQSPTHLIKTRGQQVTLRCSSQSGHNTVSWYQQALGQGPQFIFQYYREEENGRGNFPPRFSGLQFPNYSSELNVNALELDDSALYLCASSVRDRAGNTIYFGEGSWLTVV.

The chain is built from TRBV11-2 and TRBJ1-6; 9 bases map to TRBD1. Losses at the gene ends were 6 bases for V and 9 bases for J; bases not matched to a gene: 6. From germline, CDR1 is SGHAT and CDR2 FQNNGV. This CDR3 spans 14 amino acids. The CDR3: CASRQQGASSPLHF. CDR3 in DNA: TGTGCCAGCAGACAACAGGGGGCAAGTTCACCCCTCCACTTT.

This chain uses TRBV29-1 with TRBJ1-4; the D gene is possibly TRBD1 (6 bases). V was clipped by 4 bases and J by 0 bases, with 15 bases between them. This CDR3 spans 16 amino acids. CDR1 and CDR2 (germline): SQVTM, ANQGSEA. The DNA of the CDR3 is TGCAGCGTTGTCGGACAGTCAGCTTCAACTAATGAAAAACTGTTTTTT. It translates to CSVVGQSASTNEKLFF.

V is TRBV7-3 and J is TRBJ2-5; no reliable D call. Germline loops: CDR1 SGHTA, CDR2 FQGTGA. With 6 bases removed from V and 9 bases from J, the gap between germline ends came to 17 bases. There are 13 residues in the CDR3. The CDR3 bases are TGTGCCAGCAGTCGAACGGTAGATGAGGCCCAGTACTTC. The encoded protein is CASSRTVDEAQYF.

This clone was observed a few times. This rearrangement joins TRBV5-1 to TRBJ2-7; maybe TRBD1 (5 bases). There are 14 residues in the CDR3. V was trimmed by 4 bases and J by 4 bases, leaving 15 bases between them. Germline-derived CDR1 and CDR2 are SGHRS and YFSETQ. The CDR3, as DNA: TGCGCCAGCAGCGCTAGGGGATTAGGGTACGAGCAGTACTTC. Amino acids: CASSARGLGYEQYF.

The gene calls are TRBV2 and TRBJ2-3, with 9 bases that match TRBD2. The CDR3 loop spans 15 amino acids. CDR1 and CDR2 (germline): SNHLY, FYNNEI. V shed 3 bases, J shed 4 bases, and the junction held 5 bases outside the gene matches. The CDR3 region is CASSDIAGAADTQYF. The CDR3 bases are TGTGCCAGCAGTGATATAGCGGGAGCTGCAGATACGCAGTATTTT.

Written as DNA, the CDR3 is TGTGCCAGCAGCTTTGGGAGTCACGGGGAGCTGTTTTTT. Residues: CASSFGSHGELFF. This chain uses TRBV7-3 with TRBJ2-2; possible D gene TRBD2, 5 bases. CDR3 size: 13 residues. V lost 3 bases and J lost 7, with 9 bases in between. Germline values: CDR1 SGHTA, CDR2 FQGTGA.

This clone was seen more than once but under ten times. The CDR3 DNA sequence: TGTGCCAGCAGCTCCGGGGCGGGAGGAACCTCCTACGAGCAGTACTTC. This sequence encodes CASSSGAGGTSYEQYF. The V call is TRBV7-9, the J call TRBJ2-7, with 8 bases lining up with TRBD2. The CDR3 extends over 16 amino acids. Trimming removed 4 bases from V and 0 bases from J; junction bases left unmatched: 8. Germline CDR1 and CDR2: SEHNR and FQNEAQ (reference sequence).

In this sample, this clone turned up a few times. The V gene is TRBV28, the J gene TRBJ2-5; the match to TRBD1 covers 10 bases. The ends lost 4 bases at V and 2 bases at J; junction bases unmatched: 7. CDR3 length equals 16 residues. Germline CDR1 is MDHEN and CDR2 is SYDVKM. The CDR3 coding sequence is TGTGCCAGCAGTTGCCCCGACAGGGGGCAGCAAGAGACCCAGTACTTC. Translated, it gives CASSCPDRGQQETQYF.

The V call is TRBV18, the J call TRBJ2-5, with a tentative D call TRBD1 (7 bases). This CDR3 is 17 amino acids long. Germline values: CDR1 KGHSH, CDR2 LQKENI. The V and J ends lost 1 base and 4 bases respectively, with 19 bases between them. CDR3 DNA: TGTGCCAGCTCACCACTTCAGGGGGGTCACCTTGGAGAGACCCAGTACTTC. Its protein is CASSPLQGGHLGETQYF.